This TCR beta chain was sequenced in a study of T cell responses to AZD1222 COVID-19 vaccine. General study points: Spike-specific TCR breadth and depth both grew after two AZD1222 doses.

The CDR3 spans 16 residues. Assay used: immunoSEQ multiplex PCR; TCRdb lists only in-frame clones, some missing. The sample includes about 150,000 clones, roughly nine tenths of them seen just once. A note on this clone: Its cognate antigen is unknown.

The TCR comes from an adult in good health. The sample consisted of peripheral blood, taken on day 0 of MenACWY control vaccination. The chain recombines TRBV21-1 with TRBJ1-3. TRBV21-1 is flagged as a pseudogene. The DNA for the CDR3 is TGTGCCAGCAGCAAGGAGGACGTCCAGTTTGGAAACACCATATATTTT. Translated, it gives CASSKEDVQFGNTIYF.